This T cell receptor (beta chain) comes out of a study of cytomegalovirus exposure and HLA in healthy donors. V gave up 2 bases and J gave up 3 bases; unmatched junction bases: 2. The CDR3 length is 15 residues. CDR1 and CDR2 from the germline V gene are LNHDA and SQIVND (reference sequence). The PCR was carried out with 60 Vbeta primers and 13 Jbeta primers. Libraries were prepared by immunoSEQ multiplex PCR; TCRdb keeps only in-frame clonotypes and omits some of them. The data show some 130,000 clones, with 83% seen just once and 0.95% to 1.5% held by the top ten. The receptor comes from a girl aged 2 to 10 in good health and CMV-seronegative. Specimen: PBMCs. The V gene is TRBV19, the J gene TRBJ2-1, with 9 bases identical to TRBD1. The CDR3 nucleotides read TGTGCCAGTAGTATAACAGGGGGCAGCTACAATGAGCAGTTCTTC. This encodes CASSITGGSYNEQFF.